This entry lists 25 T cell receptor beta chains sequenced from one sample in a study of siplizumab effects on memory and regulatory T cells (dated by TCRdb to about 2019). Library creation used the immunoSEQ multiplex PCR assay. TCRdb re-hosts the immuneACCESS table, in-frame sequences only. Its copies lack some clones; in the studies checked, an unresolved V gene accounts for under half of them, and the cause for the rest is not known. Here the sample has some 110,000 clones; less than 95% occur a single time. In total, the top ten clones hold under 2% of the sample. Material for sequencing was non-Treg CD4+ T cells sorted from blood. The label giving this sample's cell subset or site can be read as: FACS-sorted unstimulated CD4+ non-regulatory T cells. Source of these receptors: a human donor in good health.

V is TRBV7-2 and J is TRBJ2-7; TRBD2 aligns across 11 bases. The CDR3 consists of 15 residues. From germline, CDR1 is SGHTA and CDR2 FQGNSA. Germline trimming cut 5 bases from V and 3 bases from J; bases unmatched to any gene: 6. In DNA, the CDR3 is TGTGCCAGCAGCGGCCCGGGGACTAGCGGCTACGAGCAGTACTTC. Encoded protein: CASSGPGTSGYEQYF.

The CDR3 DNA follows: TGTGCCAGCAGTGATTTAGCGGGAGGGCCAGAGACCCAGTACTTC. Translated, it gives CASSDLAGGPETQYF. This chain links TRBV6-1 with TRBJ2-5; 11 positions agree with TRBD2. V lost 3 bases to trimming and J lost 4 bases; unmatched junction nucleotides: 4. The CDR3 covers 15 residues. The V gene's germline CDR1 is MNHNS and CDR2 SASEGT.

The gene calls are TRBV6-5 and TRBJ1-2; D not certain. Trimming pared 9 bases from V and 2 bases from J, leaving 13 bases between. This CDR3 is built from 13 residues. Looked up from germline, CDR1 is MNHEY and CDR2 is SVGAGI. The CDR3 here is CASEKGGNYGYTF. CDR3 sequence (DNA): TGTGCCAGTGAAAAGGGCGGAAACTATGGCTACACCTTC.

The CDR3 DNA reads TGTGCCAGCACCCTCCTAGCGGGATTAGGGGACGGGGAGCTGTTTTTT. Protein product: CASTLLAGLGDGELFF. The rearrangement uses TRBV11-2 and TRBJ2-2, with TRBD2 matching 9 bases. The germline gives CDR1 SGHAT, CDR2 FQNNGV. With 7 bases clipped from V and 7 bases from J, the junction kept 13 bases outside the gene matches. This CDR3 has 16 residues.

The CDR3: CASSLGQGLGTQYF. In DNA form, the CDR3 reads TGTGCCAGCAGCTTAGGACAGGGTTTAGGGACCCAGTACTTC. The chain has TRBV7-9 and TRBJ2-5; TRBD1 matches at 7 bases. The CDR3 consists of 14 residues. V lost 1 base, J lost 7 bases, and 6 bases stayed unmatched. Germline V gene sequence: CDR1 SEHNR, CDR2 FQNEAQ (reference sequence).

The J gene is TRBJ2-5, the V gene TRBV2; 7 bases line up with TRBD2. The CDR3 length is 15 residues. Trimming at V came to 5 bases and at J to 4 bases, leaving 10 bases not matched to a gene. The germline CDR1 and CDR2 sequences are SNHLY and FYNNEI. The CDR3 DNA reads as TGTGCCAGCAGTCCGGAGGCGGGAGCGGGAGAGACCCAGTACTTC. It codes for CASSPEAGAGETQYF.

This rearrangement joins TRBV5-6 to TRBJ2-7; D is possibly TRBD1 (5 bases). The germline V and J ends were trimmed by 5 bases and 6 bases, with 12 bases remaining between them. The CDR3 covers 12 residues. Germline assignment: CDR1 SGHDT and CDR2 YYEEEE. The CDR3, as DNA: TGTGCCAGCAGTTCCAGGGTAGGCGAGCAGTACTTC. Translation: CASSSRVGEQYF. The full variable domain, its missing parts supplied by reference TRBV5-6 and TRBJ2-7, is DAGVTQSPTHLIKTRGQQVTLRCSPKSGHDTVSWYQQALGQGPQFIFQYYEEEERQRGNFPDRFSGHQFPNYSSELNVNALLLGDSALYLCASSSRVGEQYFGPGTRLTVT.

The gene calls are TRBV4-1 and TRBJ2-2; 11 positions match TRBD2. CDR3 length equals 17 residues. Germline CDR1 and CDR2: MGHRA and YSYEKL. The V gene end was trimmed by 5 bases and the J gene end by 4 bases; junction bases not matched to a gene: 9. The CDR3 bases are TGCGCCAGCAGCGCCCGGCTAGCGGGGGGCCTCACCGGGGAGCTGTTTTTT. This translates into CASSARLAGGLTGELFF.

V gene TRBV11-2 combines with J gene TRBJ2-7; possibly TRBD1 for D (6 bases). V lost 1 base and J lost 3, with 10 bases in between. Per germline, CDR1 SGHAT and CDR2 FQNNGV. The CDR3 loop spans 14 amino acids. The DNA of the CDR3 is TGTGCCAGCAGCTTAGTAAACAGGGTCTACGAGCAGTACTTC. Its translation is CASSLVNRVYEQYF.

This chain joins TRBV9 and TRBJ1-3; no firm D call. The CDR3 runs to 14 residues. Germline V gene sequence: CDR1 SGDLS, CDR2 YYNGEE. V lost 3 bases to trimming and J lost 1 base, with 8 bases between them. The CDR3 region is CASSAFYSGNTIYF. CDR3 sequence (DNA): TGTGCCAGCAGCGCTTTTTATTCTGGAAACACCATATATTTT.

This rearrangement joins TRBV19 to TRBJ1-2; weak D call: TRBD1 (5 bases). V was pared by 9 bases and J by 4 bases, with 18 bases between. This CDR3 has 14 residues. Germline V lookup: CDR1 LNHDA, CDR2 SQIVND (reference sequence). The CDR3 loop reads CASTGDDRIYGYTF. The CDR3 DNA reads TGTGCCAGCACCGGGGACGATCGGATCTATGGCTACACCTTC.

This clone appeared once. The chain is built from TRBV29-1 and TRBJ2-5, with D maybe TRBD2 (6 bases). V dropped 4 bases and J dropped 4 bases, with 19 bases sitting between them. The germline CDR1 and CDR2 sequences are SQVTM and ANQGSEA. The length of the CDR3 is 15 residues. The CDR3 is CSVAKLAQNGETQYF. CDR3 coding DNA: TGCAGCGTTGCCAAGCTAGCGCAAAACGGAGAGACCCAGTACTTC.

Concerning this clone itself: Mismatch with germline at one junction end may stem from a read error. The genes are TRBV14 and TRBJ2-1; D is perhaps TRBD2 (6 bases). CDR1 is SGHDN, CDR2 FVKESK, per germline. CDR3 length: 14 amino acids. The CDR3 nucleotides read TGTGCCAGCGGCCATAGCGGATACTACAATGAGCAGTTCTTC. It encodes CASGHSGYYNEQFF.

The rearrangement links TRBV10-1 to TRBJ2-1; 8 positions match TRBD1. Germline CDR1 is WNHNN and CDR2 is SYGVQD (reference sequence). This CDR3 comprises 13 residues. With 6 bases clipped from V and 12 bases from J, the junction kept 10 bases outside the gene matches. CDR3 protein: CASRGQGNVGQFF. The CDR3 DNA sequence: TGCGCCAGCAGAGGACAGGGTAACGTTGGGCAGTTCTTC.

The chain combines TRBV10-3 with TRBJ1-1; no reliable D call. The CDR3 loop spans 13 amino acids. The V end lost 2 bases, the J end lost 0 bases, and 4 bases lay between the germline ends. Germline values: CDR1 ENHRY, CDR2 SYGVKD. CDR3 residues: CAISETMNTEAFF. The DNA for the CDR3 is TGTGCCATCAGTGAGACCATGAACACTGAAGCTTTCTTT.

The CDR3 DNA sequence: TGTGCCAGCAGCTTATCACAGGACTACGAGCAGTACTTC. Translating gives CASSLSQDYEQYF. This chain links TRBV11-3 with TRBJ2-7, with D perhaps TRBD1 (5 bases). The CDR3 covers 13 residues. The V and J ends lost 2 bases and 3 bases respectively, with 8 bases between them. Germline V gene lookup returns CDR1 SGHNT and CDR2 YENEEA.

The rearrangement links TRBV13 to TRBJ2-3; a possible D gene is TRBD2 (6 bases). This CDR3 spans 15 amino acids. V gave up 1 base and J gave up 1 base, with 9 bases separating them. The germline V gene encodes CDR1 PRHDT and CDR2 FYEKMQ (reference sequence). The CDR3 bases are TGTGCCAGCAGCTTAGTCGCGGGGCGCACAGATACGCAGTATTTT. The encoded protein is CASSLVAGRTDTQYF.

V usage is TRBV5-8 and J usage is TRBJ1-1; D gene unclear. V gave up 6 bases and J gave up 5 bases, with 17 bases separating them. The CDR3 length is 14 residues. Germline V gene sequence: CDR1 SGHTS, CDR2 YDEGEE. The CDR3 region has the DNA TGTGCCAGCAACGTGGACTGGTTTAGTACTGAAGCTTTCTTT. Translating it yields CASNVDWFSTEAFF.

This chain joins TRBV6-5 and TRBJ2-5; D is ambiguous. Trimming removed 0 bases from V and 4 bases from J, with 15 bases in between. Per the germline V gene, CDR1 is MNHEY and CDR2 is SVGAGI. This CDR3 has 16 residues. CDR3 DNA: TGTGCCAGCAGTTACTCCGAATGGACCCCATCAGAGACCCAGTACTTC. It codes for CASSYSEWTPSETQYF.

This chain joins TRBV30 and TRBJ2-7, with TRBD2 matching over 8 bases. Trimming took 7 bases from V and 1 from J; bases not matched to a gene: 3. This CDR3 spans 12 amino acids. Germline V gene data show CDR1 as GTSNPN and CDR2 as SVGIG (reference sequence). The CDR3 sequence is CALSGGSYEQYF. DNA for the CDR3: TGTGCCTTAAGCGGGGGTTCCTACGAGCAGTACTTC.

This rearrangement joins TRBV5-1 to TRBJ1-5; maybe TRBD1 (5 bases). V dropped 2 bases and J dropped 5 bases, with 8 bases sitting between them. The CDR3 has 13 amino acids. Germline CDR1 reads SGHRS; CDR2 reads YFSETQ. As DNA, the CDR3 is TGCGCCAGCAGCTTTGGAGGGGATCAGCCCCAGCATTTT. As protein: CASSFGGDQPQHF. Full variable domain (rest looked up from reference TRBV5-1 and TRBJ1-5): KAGVTQTPRYLIKTRGQQVTLSCSPISGHRSVSWYQQTPGQGLQFLFEYFSETQRNKGNFPGRFSGRQFSNSRSEMNVSTLELGDSALYLCASSFGGDQPQHFGDGTRLSIL.

The chain couples TRBV2 to TRBJ2-7; TRBD2 is a possible D gene (5 bases). Germline CDR1 SNHLY, CDR2 FYNNEI. V shed 7 bases and J shed 6 bases, with 16 bases lying between them. The CDR3 is 13 amino acids. Written as DNA, the CDR3 is TGTGCCAGCACGCCAGGCCGCCGGGGCGAGCAGTACTTC. It yields the protein CASTPGRRGEQYF.

This chain's CDR3 is CAIRGTGGPYEQYF. In nucleotides, the CDR3 is TGTGCCATCAGGGGGACAGGGGGCCCCTACGAGCAGTACTTC. The chain combines TRBV10-3 with TRBJ2-7, with 12 bases matching TRBD1. Germline V gene sequence: CDR1 ENHRY, CDR2 SYGVKD. The CDR3 has 14 residues. The ends lost 6 bases at V and 2 bases at J; junction bases unmatched: 2.

The V gene is TRBV4-1, the J gene TRBJ1-4; a possible D gene is TRBD1 (6 bases). CDR1 MGHRA and CDR2 YSYEKL come from the germline V gene. This CDR3 has 16 amino acids. V was pared by 2 bases and J by 5 bases, with 15 bases between. CDR3 amino acids: CASSQLVGTPNEKLFF. In DNA form, the CDR3 reads TGCGCCAGCAGCCAATTGGTCGGGACACCAAATGAAAAACTGTTTTTT.

This clone was counted once. This specimen includes other DNA sequences encoding the same CDR3. This chain uses TRBV5-1 with TRBJ2-7, with D possibly being TRBD2 (5 bases). The germline CDR1 and CDR2 sequences are SGHRS and YFSETQ. The V gene lost 0 bases and the J gene lost 4 bases, with 5 bases spanning the gap. The CDR3 consists of 12 residues. In DNA, the CDR3 is TGCGCCAGCAGCTTGGGAGGGTACGAGCAGTACTTC. This codes for CASSLGGYEQYF.